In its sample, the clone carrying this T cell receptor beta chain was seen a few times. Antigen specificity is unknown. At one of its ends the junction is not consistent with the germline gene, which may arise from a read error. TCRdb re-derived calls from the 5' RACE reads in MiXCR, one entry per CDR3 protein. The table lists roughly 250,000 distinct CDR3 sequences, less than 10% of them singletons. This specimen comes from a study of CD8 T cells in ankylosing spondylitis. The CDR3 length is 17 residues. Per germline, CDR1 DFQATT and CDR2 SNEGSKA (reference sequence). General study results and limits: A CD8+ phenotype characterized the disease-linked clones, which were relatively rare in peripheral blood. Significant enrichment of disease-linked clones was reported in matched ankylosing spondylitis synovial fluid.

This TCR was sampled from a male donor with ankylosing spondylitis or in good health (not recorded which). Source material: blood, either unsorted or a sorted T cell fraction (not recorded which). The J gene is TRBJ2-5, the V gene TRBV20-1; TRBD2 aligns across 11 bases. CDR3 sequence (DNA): TGCTGTGCCAGCGGGACTAGCGGCAGAAGGTTGGGGGTGGGCCAGTACTTC. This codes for CCASGTSGRRLGVGQYF.